This TCR beta chain was captured by sequencing in a study of T cell changes during pregnancy in multiple sclerosis. Using immunoSEQ multiplex PCR, the repertoire was profiled, and TCRdb retains in-frame clones only, with some absent. The table has around 40,000 clones, 89% seen once. Germline CDR1 and CDR2: LGHNA and YNFKEQ. This CDR3 has 17 residues. V was pared by 0 bases and J by 4 bases, with 10 bases of the junction left unmatched. This clone was detected only a few times. The specimen comprised CD4+ T cells from peripheral blood mononuclear cells, sampled after pregnancy. The chain carries TRBV4-2 and TRBJ2-5; 8 bases fit TRBD1. The sequence was obtained from a female donor in good health, enrolled as a control in a pregnancy study. CDR3 sequence: CASSQEETGEEGETQYF. The CDR3 region has the DNA TGTGCCAGCAGCCAAGAGGAGACAGGGGAAGAGGGAGAGACCCAGTACTTC.